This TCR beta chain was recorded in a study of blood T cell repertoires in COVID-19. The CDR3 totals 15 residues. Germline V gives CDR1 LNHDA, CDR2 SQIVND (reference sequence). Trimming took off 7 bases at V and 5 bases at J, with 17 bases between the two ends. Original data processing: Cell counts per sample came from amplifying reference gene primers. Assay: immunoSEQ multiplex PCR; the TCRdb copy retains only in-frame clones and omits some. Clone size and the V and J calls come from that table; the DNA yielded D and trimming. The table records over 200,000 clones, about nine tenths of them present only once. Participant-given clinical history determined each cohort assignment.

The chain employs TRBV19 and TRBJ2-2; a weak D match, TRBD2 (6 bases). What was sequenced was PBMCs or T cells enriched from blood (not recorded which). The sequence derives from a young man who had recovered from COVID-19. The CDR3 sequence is CASISRGRGTGELFF. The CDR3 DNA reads TGTGCCAGTATCTCTCGGGGTCGGGGGACCGGGGAGCTGTTTTTT.